This TCR beta chain emerged from a study of beta chain features in type 1 diabetes. CDR1 and CDR2 (germline): SEHNR, FQNEAQ (reference sequence). V was clipped by 2 bases and J by 3 bases, with 16 bases between them. The CDR3 length is 16 residues. Staining for CD45RO/CCR7/CD25/CD127/CD95/CD27 allowed sorting of CD4+ naive, central memory, regulatory and stem cell-like memory cells. In its sample, this clone was seen once. Antigen specificity is unknown. Study-wide results and caveats: Among patients with Type 1 diabetes, TCRB CDR3s were moderately but significantly shorter in every one of the four CD4+ subsets. Short templates might get an advantage during PCR, and this would be equal in patients and controls. Naive, central memory and regulatory TCRB repertoires appeared more similar among patients than healthy donors.

Expressed TCRB transcripts got sequenced, as all isolated RNA was reverse transcribed. The protocol was immunoSEQ multiplex PCR, while the TCRdb copy is restricted to in-frame clones and leaves out a portion. The data hold 95,000 to 150,000 clones, with roughly 17% observed a single time. The chain couples TRBV7-9 to TRBJ2-5; maybe TRBD1 (5 bases). Sample: central memory CD4+ T cells from blood. This TCR was recovered from a man aged 18 to 30 with type 1 diabetes. DNA for the CDR3: TGTGCCAGCAGCTTATGGGGCAGCCCAATAGAAGAGACCCAGTACTTC. This gives the protein CASSLWGSPIEETQYF.